The 27 T cell receptor beta chains below come from one sample, sequenced in a study of beta chain features in type 1 diabetes. Investigators reverse transcribed all isolated RNA, so they sequenced expressed TCRB transcripts. The data were produced by immunoSEQ multiplex PCR, yet TCRdb's version contains in-frame clones alone and is incomplete. The sample holds 93,000 or so clones; 25% to 35% are singletons and the top ten take around 0.5%. Their specific antigens are unknown. The study's findings and limits: For Type 1 diabetes patients, all four CD4+ subsets carried TCRB CDR3s that were moderately but significantly shorter.

Sequenced input: central memory CD4+ T cells from blood. These receptors were collected from a woman aged 18-30 years with type 1 diabetes.

This clone was counted only a few times. Within the sample, other DNA sequences also encode this same CDR3. The chain has TRBV5-1 and TRBJ1-1, with 7 positions matching TRBD1. The V gene's germline CDR1 is SGHRS and CDR2 YFSETQ. V lost 0 bases and J lost 1; bases outside the gene matches: 3. The CDR3 is 15 residues long. The DNA of the CDR3 is TGCGCCAGCAGCTTGGGGGGACAGCGGAACACTGAAGCTTTCTTT. Its translation: CASSLGGQRNTEAFF.

The CDR3 DNA sequence: TGCGCCAGCAGCCAAGTCCAGGGTAGGGAAAAACTGTTTTTT. Its translation is CASSQVQGREKLFF. J is TRBJ1-4 and V is TRBV4-3, with D perhaps TRBD1 (5 bases). V lost 1 base and J lost 8, with 11 bases in between. Germline assignment: CDR1 LGHNA and CDR2 YSLEER. CDR3 size: 14 residues.

This clone was seen more than once but under ten times. V is TRBV7-3 and J is TRBJ2-4; TRBD1 matches at 12 bases. Germline V gives CDR1 SGHTA, CDR2 FQGTGA. The CDR3 covers 17 residues. Unmatched junction bases numbered 3, after V lost 2 bases and J lost 1 base. CDR3 sequence (DNA): TGTGCCAGCAGCTTACTGGGACAGGGGGCTGCCAAAAACATTCAGTACTTC. Translation: CASSLLGQGAAKNIQYF.

This clone showed up just a few times. The chain has TRBV7-9 and TRBJ2-7; 9 bases match TRBD2. Germline V CDR1 and CDR2: SEHNR, FQNEAQ (reference sequence). The trim removed 4 bases at V and 4 bases at J, leaving 5 bases unmatched. The CDR3 consists of 14 residues. The CDR3 sequence is CASSYSGSRYEQYF. The CDR3 DNA follows: TGTGCCAGCAGCTATAGCGGGAGTAGGTACGAGCAGTACTTC.

This clone appeared a few times. The chain couples TRBV14 to TRBJ2-5; 10 positions agree with TRBD1. Looked up from germline, CDR1 is SGHDN and CDR2 is FVKESK. The trim removed 3 bases at V and 5 bases at J, leaving 9 bases unmatched. This CDR3 has 16 amino acids. DNA for the CDR3: TGTGCCAGCAGCCAGTCCGGGACAGGGGTCCGCGAGACCCAGTACTTC. Amino acid sequence: CASSQSGTGVRETQYF.

The table lists this clone with a few counts. The CDR3 spells CASSQSGRPSLDEQFF. The CDR3 coding sequence is TGCGCCAGCAGTCAATCGGGTCGCCCTAGCTTAGATGAGCAGTTCTTC. The chain links TRBV23-1 to TRBJ2-1; D is perhaps TRBD2 (5 bases). TRBV23-1 is an ORF, with its function uncertain. The CDR3 is 16 amino acids. Trimming removed 0 bases from V and 8 bases from J, with 17 bases in between.

The table lists this clone with a few counts. This chain joins TRBV30 and TRBJ1-1, with a tentative D call TRBD1 (6 bases). From germline, CDR1 is GTSNPN and CDR2 SVGIG (reference sequence). Trimming pared 6 bases from V and 6 bases from J, leaving 11 bases between. This CDR3 has 11 residues. CDR3 DNA sequence: TGTGCCTGTGCCAGGGGCGCTGAAGCTTTCTTT. It is translated as CACARGAEAFF.

In this sample, this clone turned up a few times. The sample holds other DNA sequences that translate to the same CDR3. CDR3 sequence (DNA): TGTGCCAGCTCACTCCGACTAGCTAGCACAGATACGCAGTATTTT. This codes for CASSLRLASTDTQYF. The genes are TRBV18 and TRBJ2-3; 7 positions agree with TRBD2. Germline trimming cut 4 bases from V and 0 bases from J; bases unmatched to any gene: 4. Germline V lookup: CDR1 KGHSH, CDR2 LQKENI. CDR3 size: 15 residues.

This clone was seen only a few times. The V gene is TRBV5-1, the J gene TRBJ2-7; 9 bases line up with TRBD1. The CDR3 is made up of 15 amino acids. The trim removed 3 bases at V and 6 bases at J, leaving 10 bases unmatched. CDR1 SGHRS and CDR2 YFSETQ come from the germline V gene. CDR3 residues: CASSYAPGQGREQYV. The CDR3 nucleotides are TGCGCCAGCAGCTACGCTCCGGGACAGGGTCGCGAGCAGTACGTC.

This clone has a handful of counts. The chain is built from TRBV19 and TRBJ2-2, with 8 bases matching TRBD1. Trimming removed 2 bases from V and 5 bases from J; junction bases left unmatched: 1. CDR3 size: 14 residues. Germline CDR1 reads LNHDA; CDR2 reads SQIVND (reference sequence). CDR3 residues: CASSIQGATGELFF. CDR3 sequence (DNA): TGTGCCAGTAGTATACAGGGGGCAACCGGGGAGCTGTTTTTT. The full variable domain, its missing parts supplied by reference TRBV19 and TRBJ2-2, is DGGITQSPKYLFRKEGQNVTLSCEQNLNHDAMYWYRQDPGQGLRLIYYSQIVNDFQKGDIAEGYSVSREKKESFPLTVTSAQKNPTAFYLCASSIQGATGELFFGEGSRLTVL.

J is TRBJ2-1 and V is TRBV28; tentative D call: TRBD2 (6 bases). The length of the CDR3 is 17 residues. Looked up from germline, CDR1 is MDHEN and CDR2 is SYDVKM. The V gene lost 3 bases and the J gene lost 4 bases, with 19 bases spanning the gap. The CDR3 is CASSFPPGGSTYNEQFF. CDR3 sequence (DNA): TGTGCCAGCAGTTTCCCCCCTGGGGGGTCAACATACAATGAGCAGTTCTTC.

The genes are TRBV7-8 and TRBJ2-5; 8 bases fit TRBD1. Germline CDR1 is SGHVS and CDR2 is FQNEAQ. Trimming at V came to 4 bases and at J to 5 bases, leaving 12 bases not matched to a gene. This CDR3 contains 16 residues. The CDR3 loop is CASSSGQVSVGETQYF. CDR3 bases: TGTGCCAGCAGCTCGGGACAGGTTTCCGTTGGGGAGACCCAGTACTTC.

The genes are TRBV4-1 and TRBJ2-1, with no clear D. V lost 2 bases and J 0 bases, leaving 8 bases between the germline ends. Germline V gene data show CDR1 as MGHRA and CDR2 as YSYEKL. This CDR3 has 15 amino acids. CDR3 nucleotide sequence: TGCGCCAGCAGCCAAACATTAAGCTCCTACAATGAGCAGTTCTTC. Protein: CASSQTLSSYNEQFF.

The chain employs TRBV2 and TRBJ2-1; possible D gene TRBD1, 6 bases. Trimming left V 8 bases short and J 4 bases short, with 12 bases between. The CDR3 consists of 13 residues. Germline CDR1 SNHLY, CDR2 FYNNEI. CDR3 sequence (DNA): TGTGCCAGCGCATCCGGACAGTACAATGAGCAGTTCTTC. It is translated as CASASGQYNEQFF.

This clone was counted a few times. The J gene is TRBJ2-1, the V gene TRBV6-1, with 9 bases fitting TRBD2. The CDR3 sequence is 14 residues long. Per germline, CDR1 MNHNS and CDR2 SASEGT. The ends lost 4 bases at V and 15 bases at J; junction bases unmatched: 13. CDR3 region: CASSAALAGAHPFF. The CDR3 DNA reads as TGTGCCAGCAGTGCAGCTTTAGCGGGAGCCCATCCGTTCTTC.

This sequence joins TRBV25-1 and TRBJ2-1; 9 bases map to TRBD2. Germline CDR1 is MGHDK and CDR2 is SYGVNS. J was trimmed by 3 bases and V by 4 bases; bases with no gene match: 7. The CDR3 has 16 amino acids. The chain's CDR3 is CASSGLSGRNYNEQFF. In DNA form, the CDR3 reads TGTGCCAGCAGTGGTCTTAGCGGGAGAAACTACAATGAGCAGTTCTTC.

The chain has TRBV7-3 and TRBJ2-1; D is unresolved. V lost 3 bases and J lost 8, with 5 bases in between. Germline CDR1 is SGHTA and CDR2 is FQGTGA. CDR3 length: 11 amino acids. The chain's CDR3 is CASSFGHEQFF. In DNA, the CDR3 is TGTGCCAGCAGCTTCGGTCATGAGCAGTTCTTC.

The chain couples TRBV30 to TRBJ1-1, with 7 bases matching TRBD1. The length of the CDR3 is 13 residues. Germline CDR1 GTSNPN, CDR2 SVGIG (reference sequence). Trimming took 5 bases from V and 9 from J; bases not matched to a gene: 12. The CDR3 is CAWDSIQGLKAFF. The CDR3 DNA reads TGTGCCTGGGATTCGATACAGGGGCTGAAAGCTTTCTTT.

The CDR3 reads CASSNHRENSEAFF. The CDR3 region has the DNA TGTGCCAGCAGCAACCACAGGGAGAATTCTGAAGCTTTCTTT. The chain has TRBV11-2 and TRBJ1-1; D may be TRBD1 (6 bases). Trimming removed 5 bases at V and 6 bases at J, with 16 bases between. Germline assignment: CDR1 SGHAT and CDR2 FQNNGV. The CDR3 has 14 residues.

CDR3 amino acids: CSVVADRGVAFF. For the CDR3, the DNA is TGCAGCGTTGTTGCCGACAGGGGAGTAGCTTTCTTT. V gene TRBV29-1 combines with J gene TRBJ1-1, with 8 positions matching TRBD1. Germline values: CDR1 SQVTM, CDR2 ANQGSEA. This CDR3 is 12 amino acids long. V shed 4 bases, J shed 10 bases, and the junction held 8 bases outside the gene matches.

This clone was counted only a few times. The V gene is TRBV13, the J gene TRBJ2-2, with 9 bases aligning to TRBD2. The germline gives CDR1 PRHDT, CDR2 FYEKMQ (reference sequence). Unmatched junction bases numbered 5, after V lost 5 bases and J lost 4 bases. This CDR3 comprises 15 residues. The CDR3 spells CASSPSSGTTGELFF. The CDR3 DNA reads as TGTGCCAGCAGCCCTTCTAGCGGGACCACCGGGGAGCTGTTTTTT.

The V and J genes are TRBV27 and TRBJ1-2, with D possibly TRBD1 on 5 matching bases. Germline lookup yields CDR1 MNHEY and CDR2 SMNVEV (reference sequence). The length of the CDR3 is 14 residues. Between the trimmed V and J ends, which lost 8 bases and 8 bases, there was a span of 21 bases. The CDR3 reads CASGQGRGSYGYTF. The DNA of the CDR3 is TGTGCCAGCGGCCAGGGTAGGGGATCTTACGGCTACACCTTC.

The rearrangement links TRBV30 to TRBJ1-4; D is unresolved. The CDR3 covers 12 residues. Germline V gene data show CDR1 as GTSNPN and CDR2 as SVGIG (reference sequence). V was cut by 4 bases and J by 5 bases, with 8 bases left in between. DNA for the CDR3: TGTGCCTGGAACGACTACAATGAAAAACTGTTTTTT. As protein: CAWNDYNEKLFF.

The table lists this clone with a few counts. The chain combines TRBV28 with TRBJ2-5, with D possibly matching TRBD2 (6 bases). Germline lookup yields CDR1 MDHEN and CDR2 SYDVKM. Trimming took 4 bases from V and 2 from J, leaving 14 bases between them. The CDR3 has 15 amino acids. The CDR3: CASSSPAGLQETQYF. The CDR3 region has the DNA TGTGCCAGCAGTTCGCCAGCGGGTTTGCAAGAGACCCAGTACTTC. Complete variable domain (other parts from reference TRBV28 and TRBJ2-5): DVKVTQSSRYLVKRTGEKVFLECVQDMDHENMFWYRQDPGLGLRLIYFSYDVKMKEKGDIPEGYSVSREKKERFSLILESASTNQTSMYLCASSSPAGLQETQYFGPGTRLLVL.

This clone was detected only a few times. The V gene is TRBV18, the J gene TRBJ1-2, with D tentatively TRBD1 (5 bases). The germline V gene has CDR1 KGHSH and CDR2 LQKENI. The V gene lost 2 bases and the J gene lost 6 bases, with 10 bases spanning the gap. The length of the CDR3 is 13 residues. The CDR3 DNA is TGTGCCAGCTCACCAGGGGAGGGGAATGGCTACACCTTC. Protein product: CASSPGEGNGYTF.

The chain combines TRBV29-1 with TRBJ1-1; D is undetermined. Germline CDR1 and CDR2: SQVTM and ANQGSEA. The CDR3 sequence is 11 residues long. In DNA, the CDR3 is TGCGGCCTGTTAATGGGCCTCGGTTGGTTCTTT. Residues: CGLLMGLGWFF.

There are a few counts of this clone. The chain employs TRBV28 and TRBJ1-1; TRBD1 matches 7 bases. The junction had 5 bases not matched to a gene; V was cut back by 6 bases and J by 1 base. CDR3 length equals 14 residues. Germline V gene lookup returns CDR1 MDHEN and CDR2 SYDVKM. CDR3 in amino acids: CASRLQGRNTEAFF. DNA of the CDR3: TGTGCCAGCAGACTACAGGGGAGGAACACTGAAGCTTTCTTT.